One sample yielded the 9 T cell receptor beta chains listed below, sequenced in a study of blood T cell repertoires in COVID-19. The method was immunoSEQ multiplex PCR; TCRdb's version includes in-frame clones alone and lacks a portion of them. This table holds about 220,000 clones, about four fifths found once. Sequenced input: peripheral blood. These receptors were taken from a woman aged 25 to 39 who had recovered from COVID-19.

The chain uses TRBV6-2 or TRBV6-3 and TRBJ1-5; 8 positions match TRBD1. CDR1 is MNHEY, CDR2 SVGEGT, per germline. V gave up 5 bases and J gave up 2 bases; unmatched junction bases: 2. The CDR3 totals 14 residues. The CDR3 DNA follows: TGTGCCAGCAGTCCGGGACAGGGCAATCAGCCCCAGCATTTT. This translates into CASSPGQGNQPQHF.

The rearrangement uses TRBV18 and TRBJ2-2; 9 bases agree with TRBD1. The CDR3 sequence is 17 residues long. Unmatched junction bases numbered 11, after V lost 4 bases and J lost 5 bases. Looked up from germline, CDR1 is KGHSH and CDR2 is LQKENI. CDR3 in amino acids: CASSQFGTGKRTGELFF. CDR3 sequence (DNA): TGTGCCAGCTCACAGTTCGGGACAGGGAAGAGGACCGGGGAGCTGTTTTTT.

This chain joins TRBV28 and TRBJ1-5; 9 bases fit TRBD1. There are 15 residues in the CDR3. Losses at the gene ends were 6 bases for V and 7 bases for J; bases not matched to a gene: 10. Germline V gives CDR1 MDHEN, CDR2 SYDVKM. DNA of the CDR3: TGTGCCAGCAGGACTCCGGGACAGGGTGAGCAGCCCCAGCATTTT. The encoded protein is CASRTPGQGEQPQHF.

The gene calls are TRBV13 and TRBJ2-1; 7 nucleotides agree with TRBD2. The germline V gene has CDR1 PRHDT and CDR2 FYEKMQ (reference sequence). Unmatched junction bases numbered 10, after V lost 8 bases and J lost 0 bases. This CDR3 region has 16 residues. The CDR3 spells CASGYLAGRSYNEQFF. CDR3 nucleotides: TGTGCCAGCGGGTATTTAGCGGGCCGCTCCTACAATGAGCAGTTCTTC.

This chain links TRBV6-5 with TRBJ2-2; the match to TRBD2 covers 12 bases. Germline lookup yields CDR1 MNHEY and CDR2 SVGAGI. The ends lost 5 bases at V and 4 bases at J; junction bases unmatched: 2. CDR3 length equals 15 residues. The CDR3 region is CASSRTSGTTGELFF. CDR3 nucleotide sequence: TGTGCCAGCAGTAGGACTAGCGGGACCACCGGGGAGCTGTTTTTT.

This chain uses TRBV3-1 (or the pseudogene TRBV3-2) with TRBJ1-4; TRBD1 matches at 7 bases. Trimming cost V 4 bases and J 1 base; bases outside gene matches: 0. This CDR3 has 14 amino acids. CDR1 is LGHDT and CDR2 is YNNKEL in the germline V gene (reference sequence). This CDR3 is CASSRQGTNEKLFF. In DNA form, the CDR3 reads TGTGCCAGCAGCCGACAGGGAACTAATGAAAAACTGTTTTTT.

The chain is built from TRBV3-1 (or the pseudogene TRBV3-2) and TRBJ2-1; 10 bases fit TRBD2. The CDR3 contains 16 residues. The junction had 3 bases not matched to a gene; V was cut back by 0 bases and J by 4 bases. Germline-derived CDR1 and CDR2 are LGHDT and YNNKEL (reference sequence). The CDR3: CASSQERTSGYNEQFF. The CDR3 DNA sequence: TGTGCCAGCAGCCAAGAAAGGACTAGCGGTTACAATGAGCAGTTCTTC.

This sequence joins TRBV9 and TRBJ2-5; D possibly uses TRBD1 or TRBD2 (6 bases each). The CDR3 runs 15 residues. The germline CDR1 and CDR2 sequences are SGDLS and YYNGEE. Trimming took 4 bases from V and 1 from J, leaving 14 bases between them. The CDR3: CASSLGGTTQETQYF. The CDR3 coding sequence is TGTGCCAGCAGCTTAGGGGGGACAACCCAAGAGACCCAGTACTTC.

The chain combines TRBV11-1 with TRBJ2-1; D possibly corresponds to TRBD1 (6 bases). The ends were cut back, 0 bases at V and 7 bases at J, with 7 bases in the middle. The CDR3 is 13 amino acids. Germline-derived CDR1 and CDR2 are SGHAT and FQDESV (reference sequence). The CDR3 nucleotides are TGTGCCAGCAGCTTAGCGGGGGCGAATGAGCAGTTCTTC. Its protein product is CASSLAGANEQFF.